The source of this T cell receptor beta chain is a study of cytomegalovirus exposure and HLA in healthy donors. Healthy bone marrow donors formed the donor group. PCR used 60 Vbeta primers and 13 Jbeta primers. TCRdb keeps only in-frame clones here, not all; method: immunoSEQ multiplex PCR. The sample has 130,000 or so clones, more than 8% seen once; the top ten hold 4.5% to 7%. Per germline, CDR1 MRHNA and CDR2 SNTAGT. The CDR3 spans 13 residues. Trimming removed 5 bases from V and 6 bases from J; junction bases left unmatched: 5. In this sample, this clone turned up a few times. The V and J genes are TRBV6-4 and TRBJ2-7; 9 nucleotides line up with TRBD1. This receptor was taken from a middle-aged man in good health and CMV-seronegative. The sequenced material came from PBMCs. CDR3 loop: CASSPDRGSEQYF. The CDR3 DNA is TGTGCCAGCAGTCCCGACAGGGGGAGCGAGCAGTACTTC.